This T cell receptor beta chain was observed in a study of blood T cell repertoires in COVID-19. The trim removed 4 bases at V and 5 bases at J, leaving 5 bases unmatched. This CDR3 is 15 amino acids long. In germline, CDR1 is SGHNT, CDR2 YYREEE (reference sequence). Measured with immunoSEQ multiplex PCR; TCRdb has only the in-frame clones, and not every one. The sample has about 280,000 clones; about 88% are singletons. Followed longitudinally, the Seattle patients had been enrolled during active infection. This clone was recorded only once. The V call is TRBV5-4, the J call TRBJ2-5, with 13 bases lining up with TRBD2. The sample comprised peripheral blood. The sequence came from a woman aged 25-40 years with COVID-19, enrolled during active disease. The DNA for the CDR3 is TGTGCCAGCAGCCCCCAGACTAGCGGGAGGGAGACCCAGTACTTC. Protein product: CASSPQTSGRETQYF.